This T cell receptor beta chain stems from a study of CD8+ T cells in alopecia areata (dated by TCRdb to about 2018). Concerning the study at large: The treated patients, all with moderate-to-severe alopecia areata, were enrolled in an open-label pilot trial of oral tofacitinib given at 5 to 10 mg twice daily. immunoSEQ multiplex PCR using 35 Vbeta forward primers and 13 Jbeta reverse primers was used to amplify TCRbeta CDR3 regions. In treated patients, disease severity was measured using the SALT score, which gives the percentage of scalp surface area affected. Patients on tofacitinib were biopsied at baseline and after 4 and 24 weeks of treatment, and several of the patients also had a later scalp biopsy. In humans, TCRbeta sequencing was performed on scalp tissue and on sorted CD4+ and CD8+ peripheral blood T cells from healthy controls and from patients with patchy or totalis/universalis alopecia areata. To study T cell clonal expansion in alopecia areata, the researchers applied high-throughput TCRbeta sequencing to both the C3H/HeJ mouse model and human patients. The RNA source kit depended on sample type: the PAXgene miRNA kit for fixed scalp, the miRNeasy kit for PBMCs, and the RNeasy kit for mouse skin. Tofacitinib was given for 6 to 18 months, followed by 6 months of follow-up off drug to assess delayed response and recurrence. Scalp clonality was compared among normal scalp (n=4), patchy alopecia areata scalp (n=8), and alopecia totalis/universalis scalp (n=8). The research as a whole found: Shared TCR sequences between patients were less evident than in mice, which may be partly attributable to HLA diversity in the patient population. With tofacitinib, both scalp clonality and the number of expanded CD8+ clones among the top 100 scalp clones went down significantly. Unlike mouse skin, which is dominated by gammadelta T cells, normal human skin has resident alphabeta T cells that are also sequenced, and this complicates analysis of the scalp TCR repertoire. Because the treated cohort was small and had only one nonresponder, larger studies are needed to examine links between baseline CD8+ expansion and response. Many expanded lesional clones were found to persist in scalp and blood during tofacitinib treatment, and relapse after treatment cessation may be partly explained by this persistence. Higher clonality and more expanded CD8+ clones were observed in lesional scalp than in normal scalp, particularly in alopecia totalis/universalis, a finding suggestive of antigenic drive.

The CDR3 spans 12 residues, from the cysteine through the phenylalanine. The CDR3 DNA has 36 bases and is translated from base 1. From a lookup of the germline V gene (reference sequence), CDR1 and CDR2 are MNHEY and SMNVEV. V sheds 6 bases and J sheds 7 bases, leaving 11 bases between their ends. The receptor library was made with the immunoSEQ multiplex PCR assay. To provide template for TCR sequencing, every sample had RNA extracted and reverse transcribed into cDNA. SuperScript III was used to make first-strand cDNA, primed with a 2:1 mix of oligo-dT and random hexamers. A synthetic immune receptor repertoire was used to assess amplification bias, and residual bias was removed computationally. In the source study's methods: Raw reads were preprocessed to remove errors, and CDR3 was defined by IMGT conventions from the conserved cysteine to phenylalanine. Clonality was calculated as 1 minus Shannon entropy normalized by log2 of the number of productive unique TCRs. Scalp TCRbeta sequences were cross-referenced with sorted blood CD4 and CD8 repertoires so that the CD4 or CD8 identity of scalp clones could be inferred. This is the immuneACCESS table as TCRdb keeps it, with only in-frame sequences that have V and J called. A part of the clones is gone; compared with another copy, unresolved V genes explain less than half, and the rest is unexplained. V and J calls and clone size come straight from that table; D and trimming were deduced from the DNA. For this sample there are approximately 190,000 clones; nearly 60% appear just once. In total, the top ten clones hold roughly 5% of the sample.

The sample's time point label, decoded: 24 weeks on oral tofacitinib. Read against the paper, the sample's treatment or condition label means: oral pan-JAK inhibitor, 5-10 mg twice daily. Lesional scalp punch biopsies and peripheral blood were obtained from alopecia areata patients. PBMCs were isolated by density centrifugation and stained for CD3, CD4 and CD8, and CD4+ and CD8+ T cells were sorted on a FACSAria. This clone appeared a few times. Its antigen remains unidentified. The sample holds no much larger clone one base away, and base qualities are not on file. Specimen: CD4+ T cells sorted from blood, collected at week 24, from a patient treated with tofacitinib. The origin of this receptor is a human donor with alopecia areata. The sequence is built from TRBV27 and TRBJ2-3; TRBD2 is a weak D gene call, 5 bases matching. The CDR3 protein sequence reads: CASRWGVNTQYF. The sequenced DNA: TGTGCCAGCAGATGGGGAGTAAATACGCAGTATTTT.